This T cell receptor (beta chain) was documented in a study of human T cells and chemical hapten exposure. On the study more broadly: Each week of the roughly 24-week study, patients had diphenylcyclopropenone applied to the scalp.

Time point noted: patch test 2, 6 weeks after DPC sensitization. Noted treatment: therapeutic diphenylcyclopropenone sensitization with weekly scalp DPC. One entry per CDR3 protein, called by TCRdb with MiXCR from the RACE reads. The data show roughly 69,000 distinct CDR3 sequences, around 10% seen once. The germline gives CDR1 SGDLS, CDR2 YYNGEE. V lost 0 bases and J lost 3, with 13 bases in between. The CDR3 has 16 amino acids. This chain links TRBV9 with TRBJ2-1; D gene uncertain. The input for sequencing was whole blood, taken in connection with sensitization to the hapten diphenylcyclopropenone (DPC). The clonotype was recovered from a woman between 45 and 65 years old with alopecia areata. Some clones in this sample may be carry-over from other donors' samples. In DNA form, the CDR3 reads TGTGCCAGCAGCGTAGATCCAAGCGAGAGCTACAATGAGCAGTTCTTC. Its translation: CASSVDPSESYNEQFF.